The present T cell receptor beta chain was sequenced within a study of long-term antiretroviral therapy in people with HIV. Study as a whole: A decade or so separates the oldest specimens from the later 2015 immediate-ART recommendation.

Remarks on this clone: What it binds is unknown.

General study results and limits: In samples taken after ART, diversity increased but remained below transplant donor control levels. Repertoire dominance by clones expanded before ART was seen at all time points.

With survey level as its setting, the immunoSEQ assay was v3.0. Sequencing was performed with immunoSEQ multiplex PCR; in TCRdb, only in-frame clones are kept and a portion is missing. This sample has approximately 13,000 clones; 76% occur once, and the top ten carry about 27%. Sampling of each donor yielded at least one pre-ART PBMC sample and at least two post-ART PBMC samples. The CDR3 runs to 12 residues. V lost 6 bases, J lost 5 bases, and 10 bases lay in between. Per the germline V gene, CDR1 is SGHVS and CDR2 is FQNEAQ. The receptor was isolated from a man between 35 and 55 years old with HIV. The J gene is TRBJ2-5, the V gene TRBV7-8; D is uncertain. The sample was unsorted PBMCs, taken 3.1 years after starting antiretroviral therapy. CDR3 bases: TGTGCCAGCAGTTCCCTCGAGGAGACCCAGTACTTC. As protein: CASSSLEETQYF. Full variable domain (outside the CDR3, taken from reference TRBV7-8 and TRBJ2-5): GAGVSQSPRYKVAKRGQDVALRCDPISGHVSLFWYQQALGQGPEFLTYFQNEAQLDKSGLPSDRFFAERPEGSVSTLKIQRTQQEDSAVYLCASSSLEETQYFGPGTRLLVL.